Here is one T cell receptor (beta chain) with its context. The target antigen is unknown. This sample stems from a study of early T cells in non-severe SARS-CoV-2 infection. Study at large: Investigators sequenced bulk RNA drawn from unsorted whole blood, and chains remained unpaired.

Findings and caveats of the study: VDJdb matching, biased toward anti-spike CD8 responses, missed private and CD4 specificities.

The library protocol tagged individual cDNA molecules with unique molecular identifiers. From the 5' RACE reads, TCRdb called clonotypes with MiXCR, one entry per CDR3 protein. The data contain about 88,000 distinct CDR3 sequences, approximately 15% of them singletons. The V and J ends lost 6 bases and 5 bases respectively, with 11 bases between them. This CDR3 spans 11 amino acids. Per the germline V gene, CDR1 is DFQATT and CDR2 is SNEGSKA (reference sequence). The chain combines TRBV20-1 with TRBJ2-7; D not resolved. The sequence came from an adult who was a healthcare worker with PCR-confirmed SARS-CoV-2 infection or an uninfected control (not recorded which). The sample comprised whole blood. The CDR3 DNA sequence: TGCAGTGCCAAAACTACCAACGAGCAGTACTTC. Its protein product is CSAKTTNEQYF.